This T cell receptor beta chain was captured in a study of T cells in Graves' hyperthyroidism and ophthalmopathy. This CDR3 contains 18 residues. Germline V CDR1 and CDR2: DFQATT, SNEGSKA (reference sequence). V trimming: 3 bases; J trimming: 1 base; junction bases outside the gene matches: 15. Authors of the study amplified TCR beta CDR3 regions from RNA transcripts. Primed by the HTBI set, a first-round RT-PCR was run on the TCR CDR3. TCRdb called the multiplex PCR reads again in MiXCR, with one record for every CDR3 protein. The sample has around 390,000 distinct CDR3 sequences; around 15% are singletons. This clonotype was observed a handful of times. Its specificity is not known. Study-level points and caveats: By a 13 V-J model, ophthalmopathy was set apart from stable hyperthyroidism.

The sample was blood. The receptor's source is a woman in her thirties with Graves' ophthalmopathy. The V and J genes are TRBV20-1 and TRBJ2-3; 8 bases align to TRBD2. CDR3 residues: CSASTPPRGGLGTDTQYF. For the CDR3, the DNA is TGCAGTGCTAGTACCCCCCCCCGGGGGGGCCTTGGCACAGATACGCAGTATTTT.